This TCR beta chain was profiled in a study of identical twins. This CDR3 is 16 amino acids long. The V gene's germline CDR1 is LGHNA and CDR2 YNFKEQ. V was shortened by 0 bases and J by 0 bases, with 9 bases between the two germline ends. TCRdb re-called the 5' RACE reads with MiXCR, one entry per CDR3 protein. The table shows some 1,700,000 distinct CDR3 sequences, with about 32% occurring only once. This chain uses TRBV4-2 with TRBJ1-3; D is unclear. Source material: cord blood. This clonotype was obtained from a newborn girl in good health. Here the CDR3 reads CASSQDPGSSGNTIYF. For the CDR3, the DNA is TGTGCCAGCAGCCAAGATCCCGGGAGCTCTGGAAACACCATATATTTT.